This TCR beta chain stems from a study of blood T cell repertoires in COVID-19. Study information: Spain, Italy and the United States supplied samples that represented acute and convalescent COVID-19.

The CDR3 is 13 amino acids. Germline-derived CDR1 and CDR2 are LNHDA and SQIVND (reference sequence). V shed 6 bases and J shed 3 bases, with 9 bases lying between them. As handled by the study authors: How many nucleated cells were present was estimated from reference gene primer amplification. Generated by immunoSEQ multiplex PCR, the TCRdb table keeps only in-frame clones and is missing some. The DNA was the basis for D and trimming; V, J and clone size are from that table. This table has some 150,000 clones, around 81% appearing once. The genes are TRBV19 and TRBJ1-5, with no clear D. The specimen was peripheral blood. This receptor was identified in a human donor in a cohort sampled during active COVID-19. CDR3 amino acids: CASSGRNNQPQHF. The CDR3 nucleotides read TGTGCCAGTAGCGGCAGGAACAATCAGCCCCAGCATTTT.